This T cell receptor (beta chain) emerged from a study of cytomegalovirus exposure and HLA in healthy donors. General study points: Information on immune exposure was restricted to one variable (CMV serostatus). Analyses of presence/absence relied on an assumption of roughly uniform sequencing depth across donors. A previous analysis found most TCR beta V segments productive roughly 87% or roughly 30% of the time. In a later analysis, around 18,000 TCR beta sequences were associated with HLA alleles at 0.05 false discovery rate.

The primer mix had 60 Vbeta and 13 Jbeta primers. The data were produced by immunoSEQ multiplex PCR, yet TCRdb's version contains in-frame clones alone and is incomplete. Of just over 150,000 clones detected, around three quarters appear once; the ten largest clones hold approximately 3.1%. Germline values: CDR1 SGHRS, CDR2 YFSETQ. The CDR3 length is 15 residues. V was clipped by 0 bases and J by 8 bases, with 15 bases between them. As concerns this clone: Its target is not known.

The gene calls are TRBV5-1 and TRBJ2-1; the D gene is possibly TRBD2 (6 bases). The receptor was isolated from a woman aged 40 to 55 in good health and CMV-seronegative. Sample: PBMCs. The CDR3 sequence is CASSLDGGVIDEQFF. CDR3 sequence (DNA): TGCGCCAGCAGCTTGGATGGCGGGGTAATCGATGAGCAGTTCTTC.